Shown below are 22 T cell receptor beta chains from a single sample sequenced in a study of blood T cells in healthy people across ages. Next came a second PCR, run for about 7 to 12 cycles, which used a sample-barcoded 5' primer along with a J-beta primer mix. TCRdb independently ran MiXCR on the 5' RACE reads; one entry per CDR3 protein. The sample consists of about 1.6 million distinct CDR3 sequences, 30% to 40% of them appearing once. Specimen: blood. These receptors came from a woman aged 25 to 39 in good health.

In regard to this clonotype: Its ends do not fully match the called genes, so a read error is possible. The rearrangement links TRBV12-5 to TRBJ2-5; 12 nucleotides line up with TRBD2. CDR3 length: 15 amino acids. The germline gives CDR1 LGHNT, CDR2 FRNRAP. The CDR3 DNA is TGTGCTGGTGGTTTCCGGACTAGCGGGGTTGAGACCCAGTACTTC. Its protein product is CAGGFRTSGVETQYF.

V gene TRBV6-1 combines with J gene TRBJ2-5; 7 bases line up with TRBD2. Germline assignment: CDR1 MNHNS and CDR2 SASEGT. Trimming cost V 8 bases and J 5 bases; bases outside gene matches: 8. The CDR3 extends over 13 amino acids. CDR3 loop: CASLAEWGETQYF. Here the CDR3 DNA reads TGTGCCAGCCTAGCGGAGTGGGGGGAGACCCAGTACTTC.

This clonotype was recorded a few times. The chain links TRBV20-1 to TRBJ2-5, with TRBD2 identical over 8 bases. Per germline, CDR1 DFQATT and CDR2 SNEGSKA (reference sequence). The CDR3 loop spans 15 amino acids. This CDR3 is CSAQGYSGAQETQYF. The CDR3 bases are TGCAGCGCCCAGGGGTATAGCGGGGCGCAAGAGACCCAGTACTTC.

The CDR3 loop is CASSFWGLTGAETQYF. As DNA, the CDR3 is TGTGCCAGCAGCTTTTGGGGGCTGACGGGTGCAGAGACCCAGTACTTC. The V gene is TRBV5-6, the J gene TRBJ2-5; D is possibly TRBD1 (6 bases). CDR1 and CDR2 (germline): SGHDT, YYEEEE. Trimming pared 2 bases from V and 4 bases from J, leaving 18 bases between. The CDR3 runs to 16 residues.

The CDR3, as DNA: TGTGCCAGCAGCCAAACCGGACAGGCGGCTTTCAAAAACATTCAGTACTTC. Translating gives CASSQTGQAAFKNIQYF. The chain is built from TRBV7-2 and TRBJ2-4; 7 bases match TRBD1. CDR1 SGHTA and CDR2 FQGNSA come from the germline V gene. Losses at the gene ends were 5 bases for V and 3 bases for J; bases not matched to a gene: 13. This CDR3 has 17 amino acids.

In its sample, this clonotype was seen a few times. The chain employs TRBV6-2 or TRBV6-3 and TRBJ2-5, with D possibly being TRBD2 (7 bases). This CDR3 comprises 17 residues. Looked up from germline, CDR1 is MNHEY and CDR2 is SVGEGT. Between the trimmed V and J ends, which lost 5 bases and 4 bases, there was a span of 23 bases. CDR3 in DNA: TGTGCCAGCAGTCCAAGGGGGGCGGGAGTGGCTAGAGAGACCCAGTACTTC. This encodes CASSPRGAGVARETQYF.

This clonotype was detected only a few times. This chain joins TRBV7-9 and TRBJ2-5, with 8 bases aligning to TRBD2. The junction had 4 bases not matched to a gene; V was cut back by 0 bases and J by 1 base. The CDR3 sequence is 16 residues long. The V gene's germline CDR1 is SEHNR and CDR2 FQNEAQ (reference sequence). The CDR3 loop reads CASSLAGLGSQETQYF. The DNA of the CDR3 is TGTGCCAGCAGCTTAGCGGGACTAGGGAGCCAAGAGACCCAGTACTTC.

The chain links TRBV12-3 or TRBV12-4 to TRBJ2-3, with 7 bases that match TRBD1. The ends lost 3 bases at V and 2 bases at J; junction bases unmatched: 14. The CDR3 has 18 amino acids. The CDR3 sequence: CASSLFYTRQGHTDTQYF. DNA of the CDR3: TGTGCCAGCAGTTTGTTCTATACGCGACAGGGCCACACAGATACGCAGTATTTT.

The table lists this clonotype with a count of one. The junction shows a germline mismatch at one end, possibly a read error. The V gene is TRBV7-3, the J gene TRBJ2-3; 12 nucleotides agree with TRBD2. Germline values: CDR1 SGHTA, CDR2 FQGTGA. This CDR3 is 17 amino acids long. The CDR3 loop is CASNLGLAGGLADTQYF. For the CDR3, the DNA is TGTGCCAGCAACTTAGGGCTAGCGGGGGGGCTTGCAGATACGCAGTATTTT.

The sample holds a few counts of this clonotype. This chain uses TRBV10-2 with TRBJ1-2; no clear D. Deletions cut 0 bases from V and 5 bases from J, with 16 bases between. This CDR3 contains 16 residues. Germline loops: CDR1 WSHSY, CDR2 SAAADI. In nucleotides, the CDR3 is TGCGCCAGCAGTGAGTCTCTGGAAGGGAGATCGTATGGCTACACCTTC. Protein product: CASSESLEGRSYGYTF.

Concerning this clonotype: A single base separates this from a much larger clone, so it may be a read error. The V gene is TRBV4-1, the J gene TRBJ1-2; 12 nucleotides align to TRBD1. The CDR3 has 18 residues. V lost 4 bases and J lost 2; bases outside the gene matches: 11. Germline-derived CDR1 and CDR2 are MGHRA and YSYEKL. As DNA, the CDR3 is TGCGCCAGCAGCCGTCAAACGGGACAGGGGGCCTTGAACTATGGCTACACCTTC. It translates to CASSRQTGQGALNYGYTF.

The J gene is TRBJ2-5, the V gene TRBV5-1, with no clear D. V lost 0 bases and J 3 bases, leaving 9 bases between the germline ends. CDR1 and CDR2 from the germline V gene are SGHRS and YFSETQ. The CDR3 contains 14 residues. This CDR3 is CASSLVGTKETQYF. The DNA for the CDR3 is TGCGCCAGCAGCTTGGTTGGTACTAAAGAGACCCAGTACTTC.

This chain joins TRBV20-1 and TRBJ2-5; 8 bases align to TRBD2. The CDR3 runs 14 residues. V trimming: 5 bases; J trimming: 5 bases; junction bases outside the gene matches: 10. Germline assignment: CDR1 DFQATT and CDR2 SNEGSKA (reference sequence). Here the CDR3 DNA reads TGCAGTGCTGGGGTAGCGGGACGAAGGGAGACCCAGTACTTC. Protein: CSAGVAGRRETQYF.

The chain has TRBV20-1 and TRBJ1-2; D gene unclear. This CDR3 comprises 13 residues. The germline V and J ends were trimmed by 7 bases and 2 bases, with 14 bases remaining between them. CDR1 DFQATT and CDR2 SNEGSKA come from the germline V gene (reference sequence). The CDR3 DNA is TGCAGTGTCGAGCCAAGGAGAAACTATGGCTACACCTTC. Translating gives CSVEPRRNYGYTF.

The sample holds a few counts of this clonotype. This chain connects TRBV5-1 to TRBJ2-2; D might be TRBD1 (5 bases). The CDR3 extends over 13 amino acids. Germline CDR1 reads SGHRS; CDR2 reads YFSETQ. Trimming took off 2 bases at V and 6 bases at J, with 8 bases between the two ends. CDR3: CASSFGQPGELFF. CDR3 DNA: TGCGCCAGCAGCTTCGGACAACCCGGGGAGCTGTTTTTT.

The V gene is TRBV28, the J gene TRBJ2-2; TRBD1 is a possible D gene (6 bases). The germline V gene has CDR1 MDHEN and CDR2 SYDVKM. This CDR3 has 14 amino acids. Trimming removed 6 bases at V and 7 bases at J, with 15 bases between. The CDR3 DNA reads as TGTGCCAGCAGACAGGGTGATGGATACGGGGAGCTGTTTTTT. Amino acids: CASRQGDGYGELFF.

The genes are TRBV4-1 and TRBJ1-5; D is uncertain. Germline assignment: CDR1 MGHRA and CDR2 YSYEKL. V lost 2 bases and J lost 7, with 15 bases in between. This CDR3 spans 15 amino acids. CDR3 coding DNA: TGCGCCAGCAGCCAATCCATAGCTAGAAAACAGCCCCAGCATTTT. Protein product: CASSQSIARKQPQHF.

This clonotype has a count of ten or more. The chain recombines TRBV9 with TRBJ2-7; weak D call: TRBD2 (5 bases). V was cut by 0 bases and J by 6 bases, with 10 bases left in between. The CDR3 extends over 13 amino acids. From germline, CDR1 is SGDLS and CDR2 YYNGEE. CDR3 nucleotides: TGTGCCAGCAGCGTAGGACTACGGTCCGAGCAGTACTTC. Protein product: CASSVGLRSEQYF.

J is TRBJ2-1 and V is TRBV28, with D unresolved. Germline V CDR1 and CDR2: MDHEN, SYDVKM. The length of the CDR3 is 15 residues. V shed 3 bases and J shed 4 bases, with 13 bases lying between them. This CDR3 reads CASSFEGLAYNEQFF. The CDR3 DNA follows: TGTGCCAGCAGTTTTGAAGGATTAGCTTACAATGAGCAGTTCTTC.

This clonotype was found once. The chain is built from TRBV19 and TRBJ2-3; 7 nucleotides line up with TRBD2. This CDR3 is 14 amino acids long. The germline V gene encodes CDR1 LNHDA and CDR2 SQIVND (reference sequence). The V gene end was trimmed by 2 bases and the J gene end by 4 bases; junction bases not matched to a gene: 3. DNA for the CDR3: TGTGCCAGTAGTATAATCGGGGGGTCAGATACGCAGTATTTT. Its protein product is CASSIIGGSDTQYF.

This chain joins TRBV20-1 and TRBJ2-7; D may be TRBD1 or TRBD2 (5 bases each). The germline V and J ends were trimmed by 6 bases and 0 bases, with 18 bases remaining between them. The CDR3 covers 15 residues. The V gene's germline CDR1 is DFQATT and CDR2 SNEGSKA (reference sequence). The CDR3 loop reads CSAILRTQGSYEQYF. In DNA, the CDR3 is TGCAGTGCCATATTGAGGACTCAGGGCTCCTACGAGCAGTACTTC.

The chain has TRBV2 and TRBJ2-7; TRBD2 is a possible D gene (6 bases). Germline CDR1 SNHLY, CDR2 FYNNEI. V gave up 7 bases and J gave up 2 bases, with 15 bases separating them. CDR3 size: 14 residues. CDR3 residues: CASMGGGMTYEQYF. The DNA of the CDR3 is TGTGCCAGCATGGGCGGAGGGATGACCTACGAGCAGTACTTC.